What follows is one T cell receptor beta chain and its context. As yet, its antigen is unknown. Germline-derived CDR1 and CDR2 are DFQATT and SNEGSKA (reference sequence). The CDR3 spans 15 residues. This specimen comes from a study of T cells expressing NK-cell markers. Study-level information: Eight donors were sequenced, of whom seven were HCMV-seropositive, while the remaining one was HCMV-seronegative.

Study observations and caveats: The leading position in the CD3+CD56-NKG2C+ fraction of several donors also went to these clonotypes.

TCRdb reprocessed the 5' RACE reads and stores each CDR3 protein as one record, lacking DNA. The repertoire table contains a few hundred thousand distinct CDR3 sequences. Sequencing was performed on blood T cells: a sorted CD56 or NKG2C T cell subset, CD4+ or CD8+ T cells, or bulk PBMC T cells (not recorded which). The chain recombines TRBV20-1 with TRBJ1-2. The clonotype comes from a man younger than 35 in good health. The CDR3 spells CSARDRGGRTHGYTF.